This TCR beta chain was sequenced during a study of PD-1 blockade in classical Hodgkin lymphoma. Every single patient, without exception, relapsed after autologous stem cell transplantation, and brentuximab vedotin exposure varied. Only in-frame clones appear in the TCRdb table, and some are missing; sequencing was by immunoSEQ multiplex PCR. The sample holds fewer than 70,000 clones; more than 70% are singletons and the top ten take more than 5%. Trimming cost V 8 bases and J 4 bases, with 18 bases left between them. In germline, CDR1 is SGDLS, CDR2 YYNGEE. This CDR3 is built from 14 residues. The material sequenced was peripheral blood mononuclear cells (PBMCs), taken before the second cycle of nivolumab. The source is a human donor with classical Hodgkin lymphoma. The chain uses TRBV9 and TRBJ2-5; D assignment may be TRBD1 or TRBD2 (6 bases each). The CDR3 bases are TGTGCCAGTCACCGAGGGGGGCCAGGAGAGACCCAGTACTTC. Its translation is CASHRGGPGETQYF.